Each of the 20 T cell receptor beta chains below was sequenced from the same sample in a study of regulatory T cells in long-lasting Graves disease. iRepertoire HTBI primers and Arm-PCR of CDR3 regions built TCR beta libraries. TCRdb ran MiXCR on the multiplex PCR reads and lists one entry per CDR3 protein. The table has a few hundred thousand distinct CDR3 sequences, about 21% seen once. This sample's time point: persistent/refractory GD, antithyroid drugs over 5 years with positive TRAb. Making the TCR library involved RNA that had been extracted from PBMCs. Material: peripheral blood mononuclear cells (PBMCs), obtained when the disease was refractory, from a patient treated with antithyroid drugs. The origin of the receptors is a female donor with Graves disease.

This clonotype has at least ten counts. The rearrangement joins TRBV6-5 to TRBJ1-2; 8 bases agree with TRBD1. Trimming removed 4 bases from V and 2 bases from J; junction bases left unmatched: 6. Per germline, CDR1 MNHEY and CDR2 SVGAGI. There are 15 residues in the CDR3. CDR3 amino acids: CASSSLRTGNYGYTF. DNA of the CDR3: TGTGCCAGCAGTTCCCTCCGGACAGGGAACTATGGCTACACCTTC.

About this clonotype: The junction departs from germline at one end; a sequencing error may be responsible. The J gene is TRBJ2-5, the V gene TRBV6-2 or TRBV6-3; a weak D match, TRBD2 (6 bases). Per germline, CDR1 MNHEY and CDR2 SVGEGT. CDR3 length equals 14 residues. The CDR3 region has the DNA TGTGCCAACAGTTCGGGGACTCGGGCGGAGACCCAGTACTTC. It is translated as CANSSGTRAETQYF.

The sample holds many counts of this clonotype. This chain links TRBV20-1 with TRBJ2-5; possible D gene TRBD1, 5 bases. CDR1 DFQATT and CDR2 SNEGSKA come from the germline V gene (reference sequence). The CDR3 totals 14 residues. Trimming stripped 0 bases from V and 5 bases from J, with 13 bases between. The chain's CDR3 is CSAREPRDSETQYF. The CDR3, as DNA: TGCAGTGCTAGAGAACCTCGTGACAGCGAGACCCAGTACTTC.

J is TRBJ1-1 and V is TRBV19; D is undetermined. V was shortened by 8 bases and J by 5 bases, with 12 bases between the two germline ends. This CDR3 is built from 12 residues. Germline CDR1 is LNHDA and CDR2 is SQIVND (reference sequence). CDR3 amino acids: CASYKRGTEAFF. DNA for the CDR3: TGTGCCAGTTATAAACGGGGAACTGAAGCTTTCTTT.

The rearrangement links TRBV7-8 to TRBJ2-3; D is unclear. Trimming cost V 5 bases and J 7 bases, with 19 bases left between them. The length of the CDR3 is 15 residues. Per the germline V gene, CDR1 is SGHVS and CDR2 is FQNEAQ. As DNA, the CDR3 is TGTGCCAGCAGCGCCCAGAGAGGTGTGCGTAATACGCAGTATTTT. It is translated as CASSAQRGVRNTQYF.

This chain connects TRBV7-3 to TRBJ2-3, with D uncertain. With 2 bases removed from V and 11 bases from J, the gap between germline ends came to 11 bases. This CDR3 is built from 12 residues. Germline CDR1 and CDR2: SGHTA and FQGTGA. The CDR3 DNA is TGTGCCAGCAGCTTATCAGGTGAAAAGCAGTATTTT. As protein: CASSLSGEKQYF. Full variable domain (outside the CDR3, taken from reference TRBV7-3 and TRBJ2-3): GAGVSQTPSNKVTEKGKYVELRCDPISGHTALYWYRQSLGQGPEFLIYFQGTGAADDSGLPNDRFFAVRPEGSVSTLKIQRTERGDSAVYLCASSLSGEKQYFGPGTRLTVL.

There are many counts of this clonotype. The CDR3 nucleotides read TGTGCCAGCAGCTCCTCACAGGGGAGCACTGAAGCTTTCTTT. This translates into CASSSSQGSTEAFF. The chain links TRBV7-3 to TRBJ1-1; 7 bases agree with TRBD1. The CDR3 runs 14 residues. Germline loops: CDR1 SGHTA, CDR2 FQGTGA. The V and J ends lost 4 bases and 4 bases, in that order; junction bases with no gene match: 6.

This clonotype was counted a few times. V usage is TRBV6-1 and J usage is TRBJ1-3, with D tentatively TRBD1 (6 bases). Looked up from germline, CDR1 is MNHNS and CDR2 is SASEGT. The CDR3 consists of 14 residues. Trimming took off 4 bases at V and 2 bases at J, with 9 bases between the two ends. In nucleotides, the CDR3 is TGTGCCAGCAGTGTCGGGGACACTGGAAACACCATATATTTT. The encoded protein is CASSVGDTGNTIYF.

In its sample, this clonotype was seen a few times. The chain couples TRBV12-3 or TRBV12-4 to TRBJ2-7, with 10 nucleotides matching TRBD2. Germline trimming cut 5 bases from V and 4 bases from J; bases unmatched to any gene: 8. The CDR3 loop spans 15 amino acids. CDR3 sequence: CASSPLAGVGYEQYF. CDR3 bases: TGTGCCAGCAGTCCCCTAGCGGGAGTTGGATACGAGCAGTACTTC.

A remark on this clonotype: Since a much larger clone is just one base distant, this may be a read error. This chain links TRBV14 with TRBJ1-1; 8 bases agree with TRBD1. After removal of 6 bases from V and 9 bases from J, the junction contained 9 bases not matched to a gene. The CDR3 runs 13 residues. Germline CDR1 SGHDN, CDR2 FVKESK. The CDR3 DNA sequence: TGTGCCAGCAGTACTCCGGGACAGGAAAAAGCTTTCTTT. Amino acids: CASSTPGQEKAFF.

The rearrangement links TRBV11-2 to TRBJ2-7; possibly TRBD1 for D (7 bases). The CDR3 length is 13 residues. Germline lookup yields CDR1 SGHAT and CDR2 FQNNGV. V lost 4 bases, J lost 5 bases, and 12 bases lay in between. The CDR3: CASSSEGADEQYF. For the CDR3, the DNA is TGTGCCAGCAGCTCGGAGGGGGCCGACGAGCAGTACTTC.

V is TRBV27 and J is TRBJ1-6; D is perhaps TRBD1 (6 bases). The CDR3 runs 13 residues. Germline-derived CDR1 and CDR2 are MNHEY and SMNVEV (reference sequence). Trimming stripped 7 bases from V and 6 bases from J, with 10 bases between. CDR3 in amino acids: CASMKGGNSPLHF. CDR3 DNA: TGTGCCAGCATGAAGGGGGGTAATTCACCCCTCCACTTT.

This clonotype was picked up many times. V gene TRBV28 combines with J gene TRBJ2-7; the D gene is possibly TRBD2 (6 bases). This CDR3 is built from 13 residues. CDR1 is MDHEN, CDR2 SYDVKM, per germline. Trimming cost V 7 bases and J 4 bases, with 14 bases left between them. The CDR3 protein is CASTGTPRYEQYF. The CDR3 nucleotides are TGTGCCAGCACCGGGACTCCTAGGTACGAGCAGTACTTC.

The chain links TRBV12-3 or TRBV12-4 to TRBJ2-3, with 9 bases matching TRBD1. This CDR3 has 16 amino acids. Germline trimming cut 4 bases from V and 8 bases from J; bases unmatched to any gene: 13. As DNA, the CDR3 is TGTGCCAGCAGTTCCCACCGGGACAGGGTCGGGGGTACGCAGTATTTT. As protein: CASSSHRDRVGGTQYF.

This clonotype was counted at least ten times. V gene TRBV2 combines with J gene TRBJ2-7; tentative D call: TRBD2 (6 bases). V dropped 1 base and J dropped 3 bases, with 19 bases sitting between them. Germline CDR1 and CDR2: SNHLY and FYNNEI. CDR3 length: 17 amino acids. The CDR3 nucleotides are TGTGCCAGCAGTGAAGAGGGCGGCGGGATGGGTCGCTACGAGCAGTACTTC. It is translated as CASSEEGGGMGRYEQYF.

In this sample, this clonotype turned up a few times. The chain employs TRBV7-9 and TRBJ1-4; maybe TRBD1 (5 bases). V lost 6 bases and J lost 6, with 20 bases in between. The CDR3 contains 16 residues. Germline loops: CDR1 SEHNR, CDR2 FQNEAQ (reference sequence). CDR3 sequence reads: CASSPLIRQPDEKLFF. The CDR3 coding sequence is TGTGCCAGCAGTCCCCTAATTAGACAGCCTGATGAAAAACTGTTTTTT.

The chain couples TRBV27 to TRBJ2-2, with D hard to call. Germline values: CDR1 MNHEY, CDR2 SMNVEV (reference sequence). V lost 8 bases and J 2 bases, leaving 12 bases between the germline ends. This CDR3 has 14 amino acids. CDR3 loop: CASSQEHNTGELFF. The CDR3 DNA follows: TGTGCCAGCTCCCAGGAACACAACACCGGGGAGCTGTTTTTT.

This clonotype came up many times. The gene calls are TRBV3-1 and TRBJ2-7, with D unresolved. Germline-derived CDR1 and CDR2 are LGHDT and YNNKEL (reference sequence). CDR3 size: 12 residues. Trimming left V 0 bases short and J 5 bases short, with 5 bases between. CDR3 nucleotides: TGTGCCAGCAGCCAAGAAATCCACGAGCAGTACTTC. Its translation: CASSQEIHEQYF.

This clonotype was observed a few times. This sequence joins TRBV27 and TRBJ2-6; D uncertain. There are 18 residues in the CDR3. V was cut by 1 base and J by 0 bases, with 13 bases left in between. Germline V gene lookup returns CDR1 MNHEY and CDR2 SMNVEV (reference sequence). Written as DNA, the CDR3 is TGTGCCAGCAGTTTATGGGGTGGCGGTAGCTCTGGGGCCAACGTCCTGACTTTC. Amino acid sequence: CASSLWGGGSSGANVLTF.

For this clonotype: A junction boundary mismatches the germline segment, possibly from a read error. This rearrangement joins TRBV10-3 to TRBJ1-1; tentative D call: TRBD1 (5 bases). This CDR3 region has 14 residues. The germline CDR1 and CDR2 sequences are ENHRY and SYGVKD. The CDR3 protein is CAIRFRQGNTEVFF. The DNA for the CDR3 is TGTGCCATCCGCTTTCGCCAGGGTAACACTGAAGTTTTCTTT.